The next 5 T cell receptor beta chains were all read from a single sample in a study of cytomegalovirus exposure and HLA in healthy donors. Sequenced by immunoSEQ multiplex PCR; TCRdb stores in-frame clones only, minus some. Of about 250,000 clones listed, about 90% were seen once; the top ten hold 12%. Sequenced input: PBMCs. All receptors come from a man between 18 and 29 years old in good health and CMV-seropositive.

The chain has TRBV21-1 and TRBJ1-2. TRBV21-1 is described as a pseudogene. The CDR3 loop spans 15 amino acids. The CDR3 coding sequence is TGTGCCAGCAGCTCGGGGCCGGGATGGACCTATGGCTACACCTTC. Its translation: CASSSGPGWTYGYTF.

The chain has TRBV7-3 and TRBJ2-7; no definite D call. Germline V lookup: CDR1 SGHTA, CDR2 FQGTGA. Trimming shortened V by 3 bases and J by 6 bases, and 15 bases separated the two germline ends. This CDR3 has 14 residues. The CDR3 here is CASSFSHTDGEQYF. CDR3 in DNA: TGTGCCAGCAGCTTTTCCCATACGGATGGCGAGCAGTACTTC.

CDR3 nucleotides: TGTGCCAGCAGCGGCCGGGACAGATACACCGGGGAGCTGTTTTTT. This gives the protein CASSGRDRYTGELFF. The chain employs TRBV6-1 and TRBJ2-2; 7 nucleotides align to TRBD1. This CDR3 spans 15 amino acids. With 6 bases clipped from V and 3 bases from J, the junction kept 7 bases outside the gene matches. The V gene's germline CDR1 is MNHNS and CDR2 SASEGT.

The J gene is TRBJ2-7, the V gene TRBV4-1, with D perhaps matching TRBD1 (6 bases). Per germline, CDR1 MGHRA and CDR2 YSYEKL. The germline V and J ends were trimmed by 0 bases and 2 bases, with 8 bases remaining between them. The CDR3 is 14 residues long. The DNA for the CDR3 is TGCGCCAGCAGCCAAGAGCCAGGGGCCTACGAGCAGTACTTC. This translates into CASSQEPGAYEQYF.

The DNA for the CDR3 is TGTGCCAGCAGCTTAGTGCGACTAGCGGGAGGGCTGGGGTACAATGAGCAGTTCTTC. This sequence encodes CASSLVRLAGGLGYNEQFF. The chain has TRBV7-9 and TRBJ2-1; 14 bases map to TRBD2. CDR1 is SEHNR, CDR2 FQNEAQ, per germline (reference sequence). The length of the CDR3 is 19 residues. Unmatched junction bases numbered 9, after V lost 1 base and J lost 4 bases.